This T cell receptor beta chain was found in a study of blood T cell repertoires in COVID-19. Study details: The analysed material was cDNA or gDNA that came from T cells, B-cell-depleted T cells, or PBMCs.

Clones were sequenced by immunoSEQ multiplex PCR, and TCRdb holds only the in-frame ones, with some missing. This sample has around 240,000 clones, with 75% to 90% found just once. Trimming left V 3 bases short and J 2 bases short, with 8 bases between. Germline values: CDR1 MGHDK, CDR2 SYGVNS. The CDR3 covers 13 residues. This TCR was recovered from a woman between 45 and 65 years old who had recovered from COVID-19. The genes are TRBV25-1 and TRBJ2-7; tentatively, D is TRBD2 (5 bases). The sample was PBMCs or T cells enriched from blood (not recorded which). CDR3 protein: CASSDPGTYEQYF. DNA for the CDR3: TGTGCCAGCAGTGATCCGGGGACCTACGAGCAGTACTTC.